Following are 7 T cell receptor beta chains from one sample sequenced in a study of coeliac disease (dated by TCRdb to between 2020 and 2023). The receptor library was made with the immunoSEQ multiplex PCR assay. The immuneACCESS repertoire file appears here via TCRdb, limited to in-frame rearrangements. These files lack a portion of the clones; in checked studies, under half of the deficit traces to unresolved V genes, and the cause of the others is not known. This sample lists 4,000 to 5,000 clones; approximately 60% were detected once. The ten top clones hold 6% to 9.5% of the sample. Sequencing was carried out using intraepithelial lymphocytes from the gut. The cell subset or site label of this sample denotes: intraepithelial cell (IEC) fraction of small intestinal biopsy. All receptors come from a woman aged 18 to 35 with active celiac disease.

The gene calls are TRBV5-1 and TRBJ1-1; D is possibly TRBD1 (5 bases). CDR1 and CDR2 (germline): SGHRS, YFSETQ. The CDR3 is made up of 15 amino acids. The V end was cut by 2 bases, the J end by 5 bases, with 16 bases between. CDR3 amino acids: CASSFRDLGTTEAFF. The CDR3 DNA reads TGCGCCAGCAGCTTCCGGGACTTAGGAACTACTGAAGCTTTCTTT. Full variable domain (outside the CDR3, taken from reference TRBV5-1 and TRBJ1-1): KAGVTQTPRYLIKTRGQQVTLSCSPISGHRSVSWYQQTPGQGLQFLFEYFSETQRNKGNFPGRFSGRQFSNSRSEMNVSTLELGDSALYLCASSFRDLGTTEAFFGQGTRLTVV.

A few counts support this clone. The chain joins TRBV6-5 to TRBJ2-3; perhaps TRBD2 as D (5 bases). CDR3 length: 15 amino acids. The V and J ends lost 0 bases and 4 bases respectively, with 11 bases between them. CDR1 and CDR2 from the germline V gene are MNHEY and SVGAGI. CDR3 DNA sequence: TGTGCCAGCAGTTACTCACTAGACTGGGCAGATACGCAGTATTTT. Encoded protein: CASSYSLDWADTQYF.

This chain uses TRBV19 with TRBJ2-3; D is possibly TRBD1 (6 bases). Trimming pared 3 bases from V and 1 base from J, leaving 14 bases between. The CDR3 is 16 amino acids. Germline V gene lookup returns CDR1 LNHDA and CDR2 SQIVND (reference sequence). CDR3 protein: CASSIAGARGTDTQYF. CDR3 in DNA: TGTGCCAGTAGTATCGCAGGGGCTCGTGGCACAGATACGCAGTATTTT.

This clone was seen more than once but under ten times. The rearrangement joins TRBV9 to TRBJ1-6; 7 bases agree with TRBD1. V trimming: 4 bases; J trimming: 2 bases; junction bases outside the gene matches: 3. Germline V gene sequence: CDR1 SGDLS, CDR2 YYNGEE. The CDR3 totals 15 residues. The CDR3 region has the DNA TGTGCCAGCAGCTACAGGGGAGCCTATAATTCACCCCTCCACTTT. It codes for CASSYRGAYNSPLHF.

The chain carries TRBV5-1 and TRBJ1-1; 7 bases are a match to TRBD1. The CDR3 has 14 residues. CDR1 is SGHRS and CDR2 is YFSETQ in the germline V gene. V trimming: 4 bases; J trimming: 1 base; junction bases outside the gene matches: 4. CDR3 nucleotide sequence: TGCGCCAGCAGCCCCTCAGGGGGGAACACTGAAGCTTTCTTT. Its translation: CASSPSGGNTEAFF.

This clone was observed a handful of times. DNA of the CDR3: TGTGCCAGCAGCTGGGACAGGGTTAAAGATGGCTACACCTTC. It codes for CASSWDRVKDGYTF. This chain uses TRBV5-4 with TRBJ1-2, with 9 bases matching TRBD1. This CDR3 contains 14 residues. CDR1 and CDR2 (germline): SGHNT, YYREEE (reference sequence). V lost 3 bases and J lost 6; bases outside the gene matches: 6.

This clone was detected a few times. The chain employs TRBV5-5 and TRBJ2-3; 8 nucleotides align to TRBD1. Unmatched junction bases numbered 7, after V lost 1 base and J lost 3 bases. Germline-derived CDR1 and CDR2 are SGHKS and YYEKEE (reference sequence). CDR3 length equals 16 residues. CDR3 sequence: CASSLFQGAMTDTQYF. DNA of the CDR3: TGTGCCAGCAGCTTGTTTCAGGGGGCGATGACAGATACGCAGTATTTT.